A single sample is the source of the 10 T cell receptor beta chains below, sequenced in a study of T cells in Graves' hyperthyroidism and ophthalmopathy. TCR beta CDR3 regions were amplified from RNA transcripts. First-round RT-PCR with HTBI primers amplified the TCR CDR3 region. TCRdb used MiXCR to reprocess the multiplex PCR reads, holding one entry per CDR3 protein. The sample yields roughly 570,000 distinct CDR3 sequences, about 43% seen once. The specimen sequenced was peripheral blood or thyroid tissue (not recorded which). The receptors originated from a woman younger than 35 with Graves' hyperthyroidism.

CDR3 sequence reads: CASSRPGTGITGNTIYF. DNA of the CDR3: TGTGCCAGCAGTCGTCCCGGGACAGGGATAACTGGAAACACCATATATTTT. The chain is built from TRBV6-5 and TRBJ1-3; the match to TRBD1 covers 9 bases. The CDR3 is 17 amino acids. Germline lookup yields CDR1 MNHEY and CDR2 SVGAGI. With V trimmed by 5 bases and J by 2 bases, 10 bases remained unmatched.

This chain uses TRBV3-1 with TRBJ1-1; D may be TRBD1 (6 bases). Looked up from germline, CDR1 is LGHDT and CDR2 is YNNKEL (reference sequence). There are 15 residues in the CDR3. V was shortened by 4 bases and J by 0 bases, with 12 bases between the two germline ends. CDR3 region: CASSRGGMMNTEAFF. The DNA for the CDR3 is TGTGCCAGCAGCCGAGGGGGTATGATGAACACTGAAGCTTTCTTT.

The chain uses TRBV29-1 and TRBJ1-1, with D uncertain. The CDR3 contains 11 residues. CDR1 and CDR2 from the germline V gene are SQVTM and ANQGSEA. The germline V and J ends were trimmed by 4 bases and 11 bases, with 14 bases remaining between them. This chain's CDR3 is CSVGGPLGAFF. The CDR3 DNA reads as TGCAGCGTTGGAGGGCCTCTGGGGGCTTTCTTT.

As for this clonotype: A much larger clone is a single base away; this may be a read error. This chain connects TRBV12-5 to TRBJ1-3, with no clear D. There are 17 residues in the CDR3. Germline assignment: CDR1 LGHNT and CDR2 FRNRAP. The DNA for the CDR3 is TGTGCTAGTGGTTTGGTTGTACAACCGCGCTCTGGAACCACCATATATTTT. Translated: CASGLVVQPRSGTTIYF. Full variable domain (rest looked up from reference TRBV12-5 and TRBJ1-3): DARVTQTPRHKVTEMGQEVTMRCQPILGHNTVFWYRQTMMQGLELLAYFRNRAPLDDSGMPKDRFSAEMPDATLATLKIQPSEPRDSAVYFCASGLVVQPRSGTTIYFGEGSWLTVV.

This clonotype was seen repeatedly, ten times or more. V usage is TRBV4-1 and J usage is TRBJ1-5; D unclear. Looked up from germline, CDR1 is MGHRA and CDR2 is YSYEKL. This CDR3 is built from 15 residues. V was clipped by 0 bases and J by 9 bases, with 15 bases between them. CDR3 in DNA: TGCGCCAGCAGCCAAGATCGTGGGAGGAGTCGGCCCCAGCATTTT. Protein product: CASSQDRGRSRPQHF.

V is TRBV7-9 and J is TRBJ2-5; 11 bases fit TRBD2. Germline CDR1 reads SEHNR; CDR2 reads FQNEAQ (reference sequence). V lost 4 bases and J lost 5; bases outside the gene matches: 12. The CDR3 spans 17 residues. The DNA for the CDR3 is TGTGCCAGCAGCTCCTTAGCGGGAGGGCCTAGGGGGGAGACCCAGTACTTC. Protein sequence: CASSSLAGGPRGETQYF.

The chain uses TRBV13 and TRBJ1-2, with D tentatively TRBD1 (5 bases). There are 14 residues in the CDR3. Looked up from germline, CDR1 is PRHDT and CDR2 is FYEKMQ (reference sequence). Trimming took 0 bases from V and 6 from J, leaving 11 bases between them. The CDR3 protein is CASSLGSGDHGYTF. The CDR3 DNA reads as TGTGCCAGCAGCTTAGGCTCGGGGGACCATGGCTACACCTTC.

This clonotype was picked up many times. The chain joins TRBV29-1 to TRBJ2-7, with D possibly matching TRBD1 (6 bases). This CDR3 comprises 12 residues. V was clipped by 4 bases and J by 3 bases, with 10 bases between them. Germline CDR1 and CDR2: SQVTM and ANQGSEA. The DNA of the CDR3 is TGCAGCGTTGCTGGGACAAGCTACGAGCAGTACTTC. This sequence encodes CSVAGTSYEQYF.

J is TRBJ2-5 and V is TRBV10-3, with 11 bases identical to TRBD2. Germline trimming cut 10 bases from V and 5 bases from J; bases unmatched to any gene: 9. The CDR3 length is 14 residues. Germline assignment: CDR1 ENHRY and CDR2 SYGVKD. CDR3 region: CATTAGLAAETQYF. The CDR3 DNA follows: TGTGCCACCACAGCGGGACTAGCGGCCGAGACCCAGTACTTC.

The chain employs TRBV11-1 and TRBJ2-7, with D tentatively TRBD2 (6 bases). The CDR3 is 15 residues long. Germline-derived CDR1 and CDR2 are SGHAT and FQDESV (reference sequence). V was clipped by 4 bases and J by 3 bases, with 16 bases between them. CDR3 bases: TGTGCCAGCAGCTCAATCGGGGGTAGCGGCTACGAGCAGTACTTC. Residues: CASSSIGGSGYEQYF.